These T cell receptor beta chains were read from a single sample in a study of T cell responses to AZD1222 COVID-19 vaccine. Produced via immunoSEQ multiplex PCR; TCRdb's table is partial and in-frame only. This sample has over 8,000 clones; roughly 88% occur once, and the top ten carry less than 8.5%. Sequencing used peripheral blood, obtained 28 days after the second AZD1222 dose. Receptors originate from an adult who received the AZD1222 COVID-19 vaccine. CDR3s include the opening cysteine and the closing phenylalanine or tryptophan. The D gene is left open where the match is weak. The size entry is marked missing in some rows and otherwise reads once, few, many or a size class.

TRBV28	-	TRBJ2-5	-	TGTGCCAGCAGTTCCGGGGAGGAGACCCAGTACTTC	CASSSGEETQYF
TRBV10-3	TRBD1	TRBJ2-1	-	TGTGCCATCAGTATGACAGGGTATAATGAGCAGTTCTTC	CAISMTGYNEQFF
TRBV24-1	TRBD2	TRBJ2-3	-	TGTGCCACCAGTGATCCCTTGGGACTAGCGGGAGCAGATACGCAGTATTTT	CATSDPLGLAGADTQYF
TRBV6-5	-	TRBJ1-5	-	TGTGCCAGCAGTTACTCGTTCGACTCTAACCAGCCCCAGCATTTT	CASSYSFDSNQPQHF
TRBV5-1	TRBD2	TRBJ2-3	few	TGCGCCAGCAGCTTGGGTCTTTTGGGACTAGCGGGGACCAACACAGATACGCAGTATTTT	CASSLGLLGLAGTNTDTQYF
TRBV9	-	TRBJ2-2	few	TGTGCCAGCAGTACCCGCGGGGAGCTGTTTTTT	CASSTRGELFF
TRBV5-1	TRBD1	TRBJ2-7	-	TGCGCCAGCAGCTTGTTCCCCGGGACAGGGTCCTACGAGCAGTACTTC	CASSLFPGTGSYEQYF
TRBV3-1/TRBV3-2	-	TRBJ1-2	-	TGTGCCAGCAGCCAGAGCGACAGCTCTACCCATGGCTACACCTTC	CASSQSDSSTHGYTF
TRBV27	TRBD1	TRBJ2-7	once	TGTGCCAGCAGTTCACCGGGACAGGGGGCTCTCGAGCAGTACTTC	CASSSPGQGALEQYF
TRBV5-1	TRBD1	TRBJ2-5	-	TGCGCCAGCAGCTCGGGAACAGGGGGAGAGACCCAGTACTTC	CASSSGTGGETQYF
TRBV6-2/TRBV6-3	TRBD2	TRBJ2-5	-	TGTGCCAGCAGCCCTAGACTAGCGGGGTACCAAGAGACCCAGTACTTC	CASSPRLAGYQETQYF
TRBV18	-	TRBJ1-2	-	TGTGCCAGCTCCCCTGCGACAGACTTTATGGCTACGGTCACCTTC	CASSPATDFMATVTF
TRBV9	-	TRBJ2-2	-	TGTGCCAGCAGCGTCATCCCCGCCGGGGAGCTGTTTTTT	CASSVIPAGELFF
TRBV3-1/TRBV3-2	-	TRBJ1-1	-	TGTGCCAGCAGCCAAGCTCCGGGACCCTCGAACACTGAAGCTTTCTTT	CASSQAPGPSNTEAFF
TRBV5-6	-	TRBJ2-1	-	TGTGCCAGCAGCTTATACAATGAGCAGTTCTTC	CASSLYNEQFF
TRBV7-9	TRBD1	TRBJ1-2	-	TGTGCCAGCAGCCTTAGATCCGGACAGGGGCCGAGAGGCTACACCTTC	CASSLRSGQGPRGYTF
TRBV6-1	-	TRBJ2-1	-	TGTGCCAGCAGTGAAGCTGGAGGAGGACGGAACAATGAGCAGTTCTTC	CASSEAGGGRNNEQFF
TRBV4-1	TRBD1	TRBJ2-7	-	TGCGCCAGCAGCCGAGGGACAGGGCAAAGAAACTACGAGCAGTACTTC	CASSRGTGQRNYEQYF
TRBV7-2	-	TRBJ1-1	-	TGTGCCAGCAGCTTAGCCGCAGGGTCCATCACTGAAGCTTTCTTT	CASSLAAGSITEAFF
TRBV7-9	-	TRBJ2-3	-	TGTGCCAGCAGCTCCCTAGCAGATACGCAGTATTTT	CASSSLADTQYF
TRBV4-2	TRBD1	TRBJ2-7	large	TGTGCCAGCAGCCAAGAGAGGGGACAGTTCTACGAGCAGTACTTC	CASSQERGQFYEQYF
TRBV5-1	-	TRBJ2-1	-	TGCGCCAGCAGCTTGGACAGCTACAATGAGCAGTTCTTC	CASSLDSYNEQFF
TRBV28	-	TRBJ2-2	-	TGTGCCAGCAGTTTATCCTGGAACACCGGGGAGCTGTTTTTT	CASSLSWNTGELFF
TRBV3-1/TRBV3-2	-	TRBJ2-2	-	TGTGCCAGCAGCCGGGGCACCGGGGAGCTGTTTTTT	CASSRGTGELFF
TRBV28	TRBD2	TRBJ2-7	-	TGTGCCAGCAGTTTTTCCCGGGGGGGCCTCCGTCTGAGCTCCTACGAGCAGTACTTC	CASSFSRGGLRLSSYEQYF
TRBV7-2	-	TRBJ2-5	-	TGTGCCAGCAGCCCGAGGACAGTAGAGACCCAGTACTTC	CASSPRTVETQYF
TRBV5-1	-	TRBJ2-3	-	TGCGCCAGCAGCAATCAGGGGTCAACAGATACGCAGTATTTT	CASSNQGSTDTQYF
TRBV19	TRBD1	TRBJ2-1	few	TGTGCCAGTAGTATATGGGGGACAGGGCGAGACAATGAGCAGTTCTTC	CASSIWGTGRDNEQFF
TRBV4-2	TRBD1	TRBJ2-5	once	TGTGCCAGCAGCCCCGGGGACAGGGCCGGAGAGACCCAGTACTTC	CASSPGDRAGETQYF
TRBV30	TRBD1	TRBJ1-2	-	TGTGCCTGGCGGACAGGGAGCTATGGCTACACCTTC	CAWRTGSYGYTF
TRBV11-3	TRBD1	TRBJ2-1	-	TGTGCCAGCAGCCCCGGGACAGGGTTTTACAATGAGCAGTTCTTC	CASSPGTGFYNEQFF
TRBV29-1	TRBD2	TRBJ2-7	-	TGCAGCGTCCGACTAGCGGGGGGCTACGAGCAGTACTTC	CSVRLAGGYEQYF
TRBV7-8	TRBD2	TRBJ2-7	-	TGTGCCAGCAGCCGACCGGGACTAGATTCCGAGCAGTACTTC	CASSRPGLDSEQYF
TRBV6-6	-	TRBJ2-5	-	TGTGCCAGCAGCCCCCAAGGCTATCAAGAGACCCAGTACTTC	CASSPQGYQETQYF
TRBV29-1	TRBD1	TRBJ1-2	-	TGCAGCGCCTCCAGGGGACAGGGGGCGCTTGGCTACACCTTC	CSASRGQGALGYTF
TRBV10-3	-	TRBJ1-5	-	TGTGCCATCAGTGACAGTCCGAAGGGGGGAAGCAATCAGCCCCAGCATTTT	CAISDSPKGGSNQPQHF
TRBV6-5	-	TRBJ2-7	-	TGTGCCAGCAGTTACTCACCGGACTTGGGATACGAGCAGTACTTC	CASSYSPDLGYEQYF
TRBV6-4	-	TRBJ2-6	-	TGTGCCAGCAGTCAGGGATCTGGGGCCAACGTCCTGACTTTC	CASSQGSGANVLTF
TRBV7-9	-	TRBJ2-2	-	TGTGCCAGCAGCTACACCGGGGAGCTGTTTTTT	CASSYTGELFF
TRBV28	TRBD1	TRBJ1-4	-	TGTGCCAGCAGTGACAGGGGTAAACTGTTTTTT	CASSDRGKLFF
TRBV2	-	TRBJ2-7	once	TGTGCCAGGGGGGAAGGTAACGAGCAGTACTTC	CARGEGNEQYF
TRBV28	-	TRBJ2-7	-	TGTGCCAGCACCCCGTCGGGGCCAGGGTTAACCTACGAGCAGTACTTC	CASTPSGPGLTYEQYF
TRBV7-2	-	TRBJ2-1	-	TGTGCCAGCAGCCAGGACGGCTGGAATGAGCAGTTCTTC	CASSQDGWNEQFF
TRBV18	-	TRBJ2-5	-	TGTGCCAGCTCACCAGCGGGGCAGGGGGAGACCCAGTACTTC	CASSPAGQGETQYF
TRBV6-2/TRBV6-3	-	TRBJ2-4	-	TGTGCCAGCAGTTACGTCGACAGGGACTCCAAAAACATTCAGTACTTC	CASSYVDRDSKNIQYF
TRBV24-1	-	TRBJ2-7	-	TGTGCCACCAGTGCGGGGGGCTTGGGGGAGCAGTACTTC	CATSAGGLGEQYF
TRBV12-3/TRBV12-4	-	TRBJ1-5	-	TGTGCCAGCAGTATCAATCAGCCCCAGCATTTT	CASSINQPQHF
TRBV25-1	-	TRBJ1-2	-	TGTGCCAGCAGTGAATTGTTGGGTCAAGGCGGGCCTAGCTACACCTTC	CASSELLGQGGPSYTF
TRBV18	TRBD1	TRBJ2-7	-	TGTGCCAGCTCGCGGCTTGCGACAGGGTCTCCCTACGAGCAGTACTTC	CASSRLATGSPYEQYF
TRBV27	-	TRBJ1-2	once	TGTGCCAGCAGTTTAAGGCAGAACTATGGCTACACCTTC	CASSLRQNYGYTF
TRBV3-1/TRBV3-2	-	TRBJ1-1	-	TGTGCCAGCAGCCAAGGTGCTCCGGGACAAGGGCGAGCTTTCTTT	CASSQGAPGQGRAFF
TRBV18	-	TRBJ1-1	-	TGTGCCAGCTCACCACAACAGGGAGATACTGAAGCTTTCTTT	CASSPQQGDTEAFF
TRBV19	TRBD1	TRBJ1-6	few	TGTGCCAGTAGTACCTTAGGGGACAGGACTTTCTCACCCCTCCACTTT	CASSTLGDRTFSPLHF
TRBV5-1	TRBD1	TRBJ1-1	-	TGCGCCAGCAGCTTGCAACAGGGACAGGGAGACACTGAAGCTTTCTTT	CASSLQQGQGDTEAFF
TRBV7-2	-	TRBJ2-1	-	TGTGCCAGCAGCGTGAGTTGGGGCTCCTACAATGAGCAGTTCTTC	CASSVSWGSYNEQFF